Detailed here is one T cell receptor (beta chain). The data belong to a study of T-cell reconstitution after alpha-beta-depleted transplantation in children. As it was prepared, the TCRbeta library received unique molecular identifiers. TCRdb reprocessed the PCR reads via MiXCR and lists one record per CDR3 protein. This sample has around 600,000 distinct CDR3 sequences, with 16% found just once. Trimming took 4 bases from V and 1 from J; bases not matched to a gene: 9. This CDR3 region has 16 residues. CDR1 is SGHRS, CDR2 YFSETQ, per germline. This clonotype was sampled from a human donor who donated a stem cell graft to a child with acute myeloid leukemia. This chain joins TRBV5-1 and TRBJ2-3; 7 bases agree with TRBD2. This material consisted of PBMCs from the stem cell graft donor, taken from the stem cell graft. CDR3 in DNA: TGCGCCAGCAGCCCCGCGGTCACTAGCGGCACAGATACGCAGTATTTT. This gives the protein CASSPAVTSGTDTQYF.